What follows are 22 T cell receptor beta chains derived from one specimen sequenced in a study of spatial heterogeneity in lung cancer. Broader study findings: It was found that expanded intratumoral alpha and beta TCR counts tracked tumor mutation counts.

Their antigen targets remain unknown. TCRdb called the 5' RACE reads again in MiXCR, with one record for every CDR3 protein. The sample shows about 2,200 distinct CDR3 sequences, roughly 35% of them seen only once. The time point was: sample taken at primary tumor resection. The starting material was lung tumor tissue, obtained at surgery. These receptors came from a male donor with early-stage non-small cell lung cancer.

This clonotype has more than one count but fewer than ten. With the library built for alpha chains, this beta chain is off target and its frequency is not meaningful. The chain is built from TRBV3-1 and TRBJ2-1; TRBD2 agrees at 13 bases. J was trimmed by 6 bases and V by 4 bases; bases with no gene match: 6. The CDR3 is 16 amino acids. Germline CDR1 LGHDT, CDR2 YNNKEL (reference sequence). In DNA, the CDR3 is TGTGCCAGCAGCCGCGGACTAGCGGGAGTGGGCAATGAGCAGTTCTTC. Protein sequence: CASSRGLAGVGNEQFF.

By proportion, this clonotype is large. This beta chain came through as a stray read in a library set up for alpha chains, and its size says little. The chain carries TRBV7-9 and TRBJ2-1; D tentatively fits TRBD1 or TRBD2 (7 bases each). Germline values: CDR1 SEHNR, CDR2 FQNEAQ (reference sequence). The CDR3 totals 13 residues. V was clipped by 5 bases and J by 8 bases, with 13 bases between them. The CDR3 spells CASSNQGGDEQFF. CDR3 sequence (DNA): TGTGCCAGCAGCAACCAGGGGGGGGATGAGCAGTTCTTC.

Within the sample, this clonotype is large. In a library made to pick up alpha chains, this beta chain is a stray read with a size that means little. CDR3 sequence: CASSPGQGRGDTGELFF. For the CDR3, the DNA is TGTGCCAGCAGTCCAGGACAGGGGAGAGGAGACACCGGGGAGCTGTTTTTT. This rearrangement joins TRBV28 to TRBJ2-2, with 9 bases lining up with TRBD1. V shed 5 bases, J shed 3 bases, and the junction held 10 bases outside the gene matches. CDR3 length equals 17 residues. Germline CDR1 is MDHEN and CDR2 is SYDVKM.

In its sample, this clonotype is hyperexpanded (1% or more). This beta chain turned up in a library designed for alpha chains; as an off-target read, its abundance says little. CDR3 residues: CASRNQGNEQYF. As DNA, the CDR3 is TGTGCCAGCAGAAATCAGGGTAACGAGCAGTACTTC. V is TRBV28 and J is TRBJ2-7; a weak D match, TRBD1 (5 bases). V lost 6 bases and J 5 bases, leaving 11 bases between the germline ends. Germline values: CDR1 MDHEN, CDR2 SYDVKM. The CDR3 has 12 residues.

This clonotype is deemed medium-sized. This beta chain represents an off-target read in a library built for alpha chains; its size is of limited meaning. V usage is TRBV7-9 and J usage is TRBJ1-2, with 8 nucleotides matching TRBD1. The CDR3 has 14 residues. V shed 8 bases, J shed 0 bases, and the junction held 5 bases outside the gene matches. The germline V gene has CDR1 SEHNR and CDR2 FQNEAQ (reference sequence). The CDR3, as DNA: TGTGCCAGCGCAGGGGGCCCAGCTAACTATGGCTACACCTTC. Translated, it gives CASAGGPANYGYTF. Combining the CDR3 with reference TRBV7-9 and TRBJ1-2 gives the whole variable domain DTGVSQNPRHKITKRGQNVTFRCDPISEHNRLYWYRQTLGQGPEFLTYFQNEAQLEKSRLLSDRFSAERPKGSFSTLEIQRTEQGDSAMYLCASAGGPANYGYTFGSGTRLTVV.

This clonotype has only one observation. The library was prepared for alpha chains; this beta chain is a stray read, so its frequency means little. V is TRBV13 and J is TRBJ2-7, with TRBD1 matching 11 bases. The trim removed 5 bases at V and 5 bases at J, leaving 5 bases unmatched. CDR1 and CDR2 (germline): PRHDT, FYEKMQ (reference sequence). This CDR3 is built from 14 residues. The CDR3 sequence is CASSQDRGQHEQYF. As DNA, the CDR3 is TGTGCCAGCAGCCAGGACAGGGGGCAGCACGAGCAGTACTTC.

By share of the sample, this clonotype is medium-sized. Because this beta chain is a stray read in a library intended to capture alpha chains, its abundance should not be given much weight. The gene calls are TRBV11-3 and TRBJ2-3, with 9 bases lining up with TRBD2. The germline CDR1 and CDR2 sequences are SGHNT and YENEEA. The CDR3 sequence is 14 residues long. The trim removed 1 base at V and 6 bases at J, leaving 2 bases unmatched. The CDR3 nucleotides are TGTGCCAGCAGCTTAGTAGCGGGAGCCGATACGCAGTATTTT. Its translation is CASSLVAGADTQYF.

This clonotype was seen at least ten times. This beta chain turned up in a library designed for alpha chains; as an off-target read, its abundance says little. The chain links TRBV20-1 to TRBJ2-3, with 12 bases aligning to TRBD2. The CDR3 covers 18 residues. The V gene end was trimmed by 5 bases and the J gene end by 5 bases; junction bases not matched to a gene: 17. Germline V gene data show CDR1 as DFQATT and CDR2 as SNEGSKA (reference sequence). CDR3 nucleotides: TGCAGTGCTCCCGGGACTAGCGGGTTCCCATTTGCGGGAGATACGCAGTATTTT. It yields the protein CSAPGTSGFPFAGDTQYF.

By frequency in the sample, this clonotype is medium-sized. A library prepared for alpha chains yielded this beta chain as an off-target read; its size is of little meaning. V is TRBV5-1 and J is TRBJ2-5, with 8 bases identical to TRBD1. V shed 4 bases, J shed 4 bases, and the junction held 6 bases outside the gene matches. Germline V gene sequence: CDR1 SGHRS, CDR2 YFSETQ. This CDR3 region has 14 residues. The CDR3 loop reads CASSPGQEGETQYF. CDR3 bases: TGCGCCAGCAGCCCGGGACAGGAGGGAGAGACCCAGTACTTC.

By share of the sample, this clonotype is medium-sized (0.01 to 0.1%). A library prepared for alpha chains yielded this beta chain as an off-target read; its size is of little meaning. The chain recombines TRBV24-1 with TRBJ2-3, with unresolved D. CDR1 and CDR2 (germline): KGHDR, SFDVKD. This CDR3 spans 15 amino acids. Trimming took off 1 base at V and 6 bases at J, with 13 bases between the two ends. For the CDR3, the DNA is TGTGCCACCAGTGATTTCCAGAAAAGTGCGGATACGCAGTATTTT. It codes for CATSDFQKSADTQYF.

This clonotype turned up a few times. This beta chain is an off-target read within a library intended for alpha chains, so its frequency means little. V usage is TRBV2 and J usage is TRBJ2-3; D gene ambiguous. The V end was cut by 5 bases, the J end by 1 base, with 10 bases between. CDR3 length: 14 residues. The germline CDR1 and CDR2 sequences are SNHLY and FYNNEI. In DNA form, the CDR3 reads TGTGCCAGCAGTCGCGCCCCCCGCACAGATACGCAGTATTTT. Translation gives CASSRAPRTDTQYF.

This clonotype counts as medium-sized. Being off target in a library aimed at alpha chains, this beta chain has a size of little meaning. The rearrangement uses TRBV6-2 or TRBV6-3 and TRBJ2-1; D is perhaps TRBD2 (6 bases). CDR1 is MNHEY and CDR2 is SVGEGT in the germline V gene. This CDR3 is 18 amino acids long. V lost 0 bases and J lost 6, with 21 bases in between. The CDR3 DNA reads TGTGCCAGCAGTTACTCGTATGGCACGGGAGACCCGGGCAATGAGCAGTTCTTC. Its translation is CASSYSYGTGDPGNEQFF.

In its sample, this clonotype ranks as large (0.1 to 1%). Found in a library prepared for alpha chains, this beta chain is an off-target read, and its abundance has little meaning. V and J are TRBV27 and TRBJ1-1; TRBD1 matches at 8 bases. This CDR3 is built from 13 residues. From germline, CDR1 is MNHEY and CDR2 SMNVEV (reference sequence). J was trimmed by 4 bases and V by 6 bases; bases with no gene match: 4. This CDR3 is CASRRQGSTEAFF. The CDR3 nucleotides read TGTGCCAGCAGACGACAGGGGTCCACTGAAGCTTTCTTT.

This clonotype rates as medium-sized (0.01 to 0.1%). The size of this beta chain means little, since it is a stray read in a library made for alpha chains. The chain links TRBV7-6 to TRBJ2-3; 9 positions agree with TRBD1. Germline assignment: CDR1 SGHVS and CDR2 FNYEAQ. With 3 bases clipped from V and 4 bases from J, the junction kept 11 bases outside the gene matches. This CDR3 spans 17 amino acids. The CDR3 spells CASSFAYRGRGADTQYF. The CDR3, as DNA: TGTGCCAGCAGCTTTGCCTACAGGGGGCGCGGCGCAGATACGCAGTATTTT.

This clonotype is deemed medium-sized. One end of the junction is discordant with germline, which a read error may explain. Within a library made for alpha chains, this beta chain is off target, and its count is uninformative. The rearrangement links TRBV7-2 to TRBJ1-6; D not certain. This CDR3 has 12 amino acids. The V gene's germline CDR1 is SGHTA and CDR2 FQGNSA. The CDR3 reads CASSIAISPLHF. CDR3 bases: TGTGCCAGCAGCATAGCGATCTCACCCCTCCACTTT.

This clonotype was seen a handful of times. In a library made to pick up alpha chains, this beta chain is a stray read with a size that means little. The rearrangement uses TRBV7-2 and TRBJ2-1; D might be TRBD1 (6 bases). This CDR3 comprises 15 residues. Germline CDR1 is SGHTA and CDR2 is FQGNSA. V was cut by 6 bases and J by 4 bases, with 16 bases left in between. Written as DNA, the CDR3 is TGTGCCAGCAGTCCTCCCGGGACAAGATACAATGAGCAGTTCTTC. Translation gives CASSPPGTRYNEQFF.

This clonotype was detected many times. This beta chain lies outside the target of a library built for alpha chains; its clone size means little. The chain has TRBV20-1 and TRBJ2-7, with 7 nucleotides matching TRBD2. There are 14 residues in the CDR3. The germline V gene has CDR1 DFQATT and CDR2 SNEGSKA (reference sequence). V shed 6 bases and J 4 bases; nucleotides not matched to a gene: 12. CDR3 protein: CSATPPRLAYEQYF. In DNA, the CDR3 is TGCAGTGCGACTCCGCCGCGACTAGCATACGAGCAGTACTTC.

The sample holds a few counts of this clonotype. A library made for alpha chains picked up this beta chain off target, so its size means little. The V gene is TRBV20-1, the J gene TRBJ2-7; D may match TRBD1 or TRBD2 (5 bases each). Germline V gene sequence: CDR1 DFQATT, CDR2 SNEGSKA (reference sequence). V was clipped by 6 bases and J by 2 bases, with 11 bases between them. CDR3 length: 12 amino acids. The CDR3 DNA sequence: TGCAGTGCCCGGGGACGGGCCTACGAGCAGTACTTC. Translating it yields CSARGRAYEQYF.

This clonotype is termed medium-sized. This beta chain is an unintended read in a library built for alpha chains; its size means little. V usage is TRBV9 and J usage is TRBJ2-1, with D tentatively TRBD1 or TRBD2 (6 bases each). The ends were cut back, 0 bases at V and 9 bases at J, with 19 bases in the middle. The germline V gene has CDR1 SGDLS and CDR2 YYNGEE. This CDR3 has 16 amino acids. CDR3 sequence reads: CASSVVSGGPVGEQFF. In DNA form, the CDR3 reads TGTGCCAGCAGCGTAGTTTCTGGGGGGCCGGTGGGTGAGCAGTTCTTC.

This clonotype counts as medium-sized. This beta chain represents an off-target read in a library built for alpha chains; its size is of limited meaning. J is TRBJ2-7 and V is TRBV6-6; maybe TRBD2 (5 bases). CDR1 and CDR2 (germline): MNHNY, SVGAGI (reference sequence). Trimming took 2 bases from V and 5 from J, leaving 16 bases between them. The length of the CDR3 is 15 residues. CDR3: CASSYLGGSNDEQYF. In nucleotides, the CDR3 is TGTGCCAGCAGTTACCTGGGTGGGAGTAACGACGAGCAGTACTTC.

As for this clonotype: This beta chain represents an off-target read in a library built for alpha chains; its size is of limited meaning. The CDR3 sequence is CASSLDTGSYGYTF. CDR3 nucleotides: TGCGCCAGCAGCTTGGACACCGGATCCTATGGCTACACCTTC. The V gene is TRBV5-1, the J gene TRBJ1-2; D is unresolved. V gave up 0 bases and J gave up 4 bases, with 10 bases separating them. This CDR3 region has 14 residues. CDR1 is SGHRS and CDR2 is YFSETQ in the germline V gene.

In its sample, this clonotype was seen once. A library made for alpha chains picked up this beta chain off target, so its size means little. V usage is TRBV6-2 or TRBV6-3 and J usage is TRBJ2-7; 10 bases map to TRBD2. The CDR3 runs 17 residues. The germline CDR1 and CDR2 sequences are MNHEY and SVGEGT. V was clipped by 0 bases and J by 3 bases; unmatched bases: 8. The DNA for the CDR3 is TGTGCCAGCAGTTACTCGAGTAGTAGCGGGAGGATCTACGAGCAGTACTTC. Translated, it gives CASSYSSSSGRIYEQYF.